A single sample is the source of the 10 T cell receptor beta chains below, sequenced in a study of tumor-infiltrating lymphocytes in primary liver carcinoma. Extraction of RNA together with DNA used about 17-30 mg of unsorted bulk tissue. A primer in the constant region served to generate TCR beta cDNA from approximately 460 ng of total RNA. Construction of TCR beta libraries relied on three successive nested multiplex PCR rounds employing slightly modified ARM-PCR. The opening two PCR rounds, approximately 10 cycles each, paired TRBV1-TRBV30 forward primers with a C-beta reverse primer. TCRdb re-called the multiplex PCR reads with MiXCR, one entry per CDR3 protein. The sample carries tens of thousands of distinct CDR3 sequences, approximately 70% recorded once. The sample was liver tumor tissue from sampling region 2. As to subset: tumor region T2, inferior pole. These receptors were obtained from a man aged 40-55 years with primary liver carcinoma and hepatitis B virus infection.

This clonotype occurred many times. The chain is built from TRBV5-1 and TRBJ2-3; D might be TRBD2 (6 bases). Germline V lookup: CDR1 SGHRS, CDR2 YFSETQ. The V end lost 0 bases, the J end lost 6 bases, and 11 bases lay between the germline ends. The length of the CDR3 is 14 residues. The CDR3 reads CASSLDGSGDTQYF. CDR3 bases: TGCGCCAGCAGCTTGGACGGGAGCGGGGATACGCAGTATTTT.

The sample holds a few counts of this clonotype. No conserved phenylalanine or tryptophan is present at the end of the CDR3, so a read error is the likely explanation. This chain joins TRBV7-6 and TRBJ2-3, with 9 bases fitting TRBD1. The CDR3 has 16 amino acids. Germline loops: CDR1 SGHVS, CDR2 FNYEAQ. In nucleotides, the CDR3 is TGTGCCAGCAGCTTAGGGGGGACAGGGCCGCAAGATGCGCAGTATTTA. Translating gives CASSLGGTGPQDAQYL.

In regard to this clonotype: Because it lacks the conserved phenylalanine or tryptophan at the end, this CDR3 is likely a read error. This rearrangement joins TRBV6-5 to TRBJ2-2; D not certain. Germline lookup yields CDR1 MNHEY and CDR2 SVGAGI. This CDR3 has 14 residues. Trimming stripped 6 bases from V and 7 bases from J, with 15 bases between. The CDR3 DNA reads as TGTGCCAGCAGCCCCGGCGGCGGAAGCGGGGAGCTGTTTTTA. Translation: CASSPGGGSGELFL.

Concerning this clonotype: A read error may be the cause here, since a much bigger clone is one base away. V and J are TRBV7-3 and TRBJ2-1; 10 bases fit TRBD2. CDR1 and CDR2 (germline): SGHTA, FQGTGA. With V trimmed by 7 bases and J by 3 bases, 6 bases remained unmatched. This CDR3 contains 15 residues. The DNA of the CDR3 is TGTGCCAGCAACTCATTAGCGGGAGGCTACAATGAGCAGTTCTTC. Translated, it gives CASNSLAGGYNEQFF.

Of note for this clonotype: A read error may produce the germline difference seen at one junction end. The chain recombines TRBV5-4 with TRBJ2-3; no definite D call. CDR3 size: 16 residues. Germline V lookup: CDR1 SGHNT, CDR2 YYREEE (reference sequence). The CDR3 sequence is CARSVNWATEHRYAVF. CDR3 sequence (DNA): TGTGCCAGAAGCGTAAACTGGGCCACCGAGCACAGATACGCAGTATTT.

This clonotype was recorded many times. This chain connects TRBV5-1 to TRBJ2-7, with 10 bases fitting TRBD2. The CDR3 spans 16 residues. Unmatched junction bases numbered 7, after V lost 1 base and J lost 3 bases. Germline loops: CDR1 SGHRS, CDR2 YFSETQ. The CDR3 DNA reads TGCGCCAGCAGCTTGTCACTAGCGGGGCAAAACTACGAGCAGTACTTC. Residues: CASSLSLAGQNYEQYF.

A remark on this clonotype: As the CDR3 is not closed by the conserved phenylalanine or tryptophan, this likely results from a read error. V usage is TRBV5-1 and J usage is TRBJ2-7, with D possibly matching TRBD2 (5 bases). The germline CDR1 and CDR2 sequences are SGHRS and YFSETQ. Trimming cost V 7 bases and J 1 base, with 18 bases left between them. The CDR3 runs to 15 residues. CDR3 bases: TGCGCCAGCGCCTATCAGTCGGGATCATCCTACGAGCAGTACCTC. Translation gives CASAYQSGSSYEQYL.

Turning to this clonotype: This could be a read error, since a much larger clone is one nucleotide away. The missing conserved phenylalanine or tryptophan at the end of this CDR3 makes a read error likely. This chain links TRBV28 with TRBJ2-3; D possibly corresponds to TRBD1 (5 bases). Deletions cut 5 bases from V and 0 bases from J, with 9 bases between. CDR3 size: 14 residues. Germline V gives CDR1 MDHEN, CDR2 SYDVKM. The CDR3 sequence is CASSQGDSTDTQYL. The CDR3 bases are TGTGCCAGCAGTCAGGGTGATAGCACAGATACGCAGTATCTT.

The chain links TRBV12-3 or TRBV12-4 to TRBJ2-3, with D perhaps TRBD1 (5 bases). This CDR3 spans 13 amino acids. V shed 2 bases and J shed 7 bases, with 10 bases lying between them. CDR3 sequence reads: CASSLRGRYTQYF. DNA for the CDR3: TGTGCCAGCAGTTTAAGGGGCCGATATACGCAGTATTTT.

In regard to this clonotype: The junction shows a germline mismatch at one end, possibly a read error. The gene calls are TRBV5-1 and TRBJ1-6; 11 bases align to TRBD1. Per germline, CDR1 SGHRS and CDR2 YFSETQ. The CDR3 totals 15 residues. The CDR3 reads CASILGTGGSSSLHF. CDR3 DNA sequence: TGCGCCAGCATCTTGGGGACAGGGGGAAGTTCATCCCTCCACTTT.